This TCR beta chain was captured by sequencing in a study of vaccination and CD4 T cells after COVID-19. Overall study context: SARS-CoV-2, HCoV-NL63, HCoV-OC43 and HCoV-229E supplied the overlapping spike peptides used to stimulate cells. As control conditions, cultures were given either a CEFX pool serving as positive control, an HIV-1 Nef pool, or no peptide at all. Study-level points and caveats: Spike mono-reactivity applied to 304 of 307 vaccine-specific clones detected in convalescent patients. Looking at convalescent patients, a median roughly 83% of reactive clones were present only post-vaccination.

Treatment defined: approximately nine-day PBMC culture with coronavirus spike peptide pools or control peptides (ViraFEST assay). The germline V gene encodes CDR1 DFQATT and CDR2 SNEGSKA (reference sequence). The CDR3 has 10 amino acids. Between the trimmed V and J ends, which lost 6 bases and 9 bases, there was a span of 10 bases. Comments on this clonotype: Its antigen is still unknown.

Cultured CD4+ T cell DNA underwent sequencing with the Oncomine TCR Beta short-read assay. TCRdb ran MiXCR on the PCR reads and lists one entry per CDR3 protein. The table records over 15,000 distinct CDR3 sequences, 45% to 50% of them present only once. The V and J genes are TRBV20-1 and TRBJ2-3; D remains unclear. This clonotype originated in a human donor who had recovered from COVID-19. The sample comprised CD4+ T cells from blood, cultured in vitro. Here the CDR3 reads CSASLGTQYF. CDR3 DNA: TGCAGTGCCAGCTTGGGGACGCAGTATTTT.